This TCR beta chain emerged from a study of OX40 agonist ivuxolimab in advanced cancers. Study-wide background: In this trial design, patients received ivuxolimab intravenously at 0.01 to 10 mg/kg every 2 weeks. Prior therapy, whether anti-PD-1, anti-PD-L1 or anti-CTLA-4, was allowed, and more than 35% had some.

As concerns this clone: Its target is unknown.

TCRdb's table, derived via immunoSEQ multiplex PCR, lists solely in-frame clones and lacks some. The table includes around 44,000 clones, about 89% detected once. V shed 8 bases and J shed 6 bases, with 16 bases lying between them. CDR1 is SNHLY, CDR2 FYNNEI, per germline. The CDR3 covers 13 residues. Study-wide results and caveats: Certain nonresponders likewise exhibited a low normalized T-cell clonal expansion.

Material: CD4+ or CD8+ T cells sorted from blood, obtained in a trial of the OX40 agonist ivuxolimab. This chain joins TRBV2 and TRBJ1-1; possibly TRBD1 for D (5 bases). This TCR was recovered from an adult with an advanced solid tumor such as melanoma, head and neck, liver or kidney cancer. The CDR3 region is CASFGAGPAEAFF. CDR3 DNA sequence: TGTGCCAGCTTCGGGGCAGGGCCAGCTGAAGCTTTCTTT.